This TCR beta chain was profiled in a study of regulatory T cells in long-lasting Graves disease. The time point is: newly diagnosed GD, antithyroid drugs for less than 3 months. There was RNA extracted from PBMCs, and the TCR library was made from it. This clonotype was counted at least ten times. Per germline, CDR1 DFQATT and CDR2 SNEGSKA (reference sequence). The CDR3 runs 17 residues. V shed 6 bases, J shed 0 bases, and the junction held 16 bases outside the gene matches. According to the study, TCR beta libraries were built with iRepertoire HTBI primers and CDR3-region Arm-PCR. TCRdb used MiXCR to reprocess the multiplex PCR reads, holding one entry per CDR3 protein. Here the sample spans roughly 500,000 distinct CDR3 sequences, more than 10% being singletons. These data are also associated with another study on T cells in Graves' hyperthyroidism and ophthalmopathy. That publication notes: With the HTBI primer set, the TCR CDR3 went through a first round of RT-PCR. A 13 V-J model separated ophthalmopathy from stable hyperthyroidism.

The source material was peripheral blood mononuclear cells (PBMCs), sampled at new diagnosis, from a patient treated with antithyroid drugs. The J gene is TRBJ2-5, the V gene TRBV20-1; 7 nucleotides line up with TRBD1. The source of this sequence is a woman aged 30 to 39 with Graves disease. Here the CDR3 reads CSASSQGPILYQETQYF. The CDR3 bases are TGCAGTGCATCGTCACAGGGGCCGATTCTGTACCAAGAGACCCAGTACTTC.